Below, 24 T cell receptor beta chains from the same sample are listed, as sequenced in a study of Ad26.COV2.S vaccination and SARS-CoV-2 variants. Here immunoSEQ multiplex PCR was the method, and the copy in TCRdb shows in-frame clones only, minus some. The data hold about 180,000 clones, with 70% to 90% observed a single time. Sequenced here: peripheral blood, sampled after recovery from COVID-19. The receptors derive from a human donor who had recovered from COVID-19.

The chain is built from TRBV19 and TRBJ2-5, with 8 bases that match TRBD1. Germline loops: CDR1 LNHDA, CDR2 SQIVND (reference sequence). V trimming: 7 bases; J trimming: 5 bases; junction bases outside the gene matches: 9. The length of the CDR3 is 14 residues. CDR3 coding DNA: TGTGCCAGTAACCTAGGTGGACAGGGCGAGACCCAGTACTTC. As protein: CASNLGGQGETQYF.

This chain connects TRBV9 to TRBJ2-2, with 10 bases lining up with TRBD2. Trimming at V came to 6 bases and at J to 5 bases, leaving 4 bases not matched to a gene. This CDR3 has 14 residues. Germline CDR1 is SGDLS and CDR2 is YYNGEE. CDR3 DNA sequence: TGTGCCAGCAATTTAGCGGGAGGTACCGGGGAGCTGTTTTTT. The encoded protein is CASNLAGGTGELFF.

The chain has TRBV20-1 and TRBJ2-3; no reliable D call. This CDR3 has 14 amino acids. Germline CDR1 is DFQATT and CDR2 is SNEGSKA (reference sequence). Trimming left V 3 bases short and J 8 bases short, with 18 bases between. This CDR3 reads CSASSGSERATQYF. For the CDR3, the DNA is TGCAGTGCTAGTTCCGGGTCGGAAAGGGCTACGCAGTATTTT.

In this sample, this clone turned up once. The V call is TRBV12-2, the J call TRBJ1-5. TRBV12-2 is flagged as a pseudogene. The CDR3 extends over 15 amino acids. Here the CDR3 reads CGGAPGQRVNQPQHF. CDR3 sequence (DNA): TGTGGGGGGGCCCCTGGACAGAGGGTAAATCAGCCCCAGCATTTT.

V usage is TRBV7-8 and J usage is TRBJ1-2, with no clear D. CDR1 and CDR2 (germline): SGHVS, FQNEAQ. Trimming left V 5 bases short and J 8 bases short, with 12 bases between. This CDR3 contains 12 residues. Here the CDR3 reads CASSLPTGGYTF. The CDR3 bases are TGTGCCAGCAGCCTTCCGACGGGGGGCTACACCTTC.

This chain joins TRBV5-1 and TRBJ1-1, with a tentative D call TRBD1 (6 bases). Germline lookup yields CDR1 SGHRS and CDR2 YFSETQ. Trimming cost V 1 base and J 1 base, with 11 bases left between them. The CDR3 covers 15 residues. Here the CDR3 reads CASSLFPGQNTEAFF. The DNA of the CDR3 is TGCGCCAGCAGCTTGTTCCCGGGACAGAACACTGAAGCTTTCTTT.

The chain carries TRBV27 and TRBJ1-1; D is unclear. The V end lost 2 bases, the J end lost 1 base, and 5 bases lay between the germline ends. The length of the CDR3 is 13 residues. Per germline, CDR1 MNHEY and CDR2 SMNVEV (reference sequence). In DNA, the CDR3 is TGTGCCAGCAGTTTAACGTCGAACACTGAAGCTTTCTTT. Its translation: CASSLTSNTEAFF.

This clone appeared once. The chain couples TRBV2 to TRBJ2-1; TRBD2 aligns across 9 bases. J gave up 2 bases and V 9 bases, and 5 bases lay outside the gene matches. CDR1 is SNHLY, CDR2 FYNNEI, per germline. The CDR3 totals 14 residues. The CDR3 loop is CASATSGPYNEQFF. CDR3 nucleotide sequence: TGTGCCAGTGCGACTAGCGGTCCCTACAATGAGCAGTTCTTC.

This chain links TRBV9 with TRBJ1-4; possibly TRBD1 for D (5 bases). Germline V CDR1 and CDR2: SGDLS, YYNGEE. CDR3 length equals 15 residues. V gave up 4 bases and J gave up 8 bases, with 18 bases separating them. The CDR3 protein is CASSMGGGSGEKLFF. For the CDR3, the DNA is TGTGCCAGCAGCATGGGGGGAGGGTCGGGAGAAAAACTGTTTTTT.

This clone was counted once. The genes are TRBV18 and TRBJ2-7, with D uncertain. V was shortened by 3 bases and J by 2 bases, with 11 bases between the two germline ends. CDR3 length: 14 residues. CDR1 is KGHSH, CDR2 LQKENI, per germline. The CDR3 sequence: CASSPATGAYEQYF. The CDR3 region has the DNA TGTGCCAGCTCACCCGCCACCGGAGCCTACGAGCAGTACTTC.

This sequence joins TRBV28 and TRBJ1-1; D not certain. Germline CDR1 and CDR2: MDHEN and SYDVKM. The CDR3 contains 12 residues. Trimming pared 3 bases from V and 4 bases from J, leaving 6 bases between. The CDR3 DNA is TGTGCCAGCAGTTTTGCGATCACTGAAGCTTTCTTT. Translation: CASSFAITEAFF.

This clone was recorded a few times. The rearrangement uses TRBV7-9 and TRBJ2-2; D is possibly TRBD2 (5 bases). CDR3 length: 17 amino acids. The ends were cut back, 5 bases at V and 3 bases at J, with 19 bases in the middle. Germline CDR1 is SEHNR and CDR2 is FQNEAQ (reference sequence). This CDR3 reads CASSPRSGKIYTGELFF. CDR3 coding DNA: TGTGCCAGCAGCCCACGATCCGGGAAGATATACACCGGGGAGCTGTTTTTT.

The chain joins TRBV7-6 to TRBJ2-3; 7 bases match TRBD2. This CDR3 spans 15 amino acids. Germline V CDR1 and CDR2: SGHVS, FNYEAQ. The J segment lost 2 bases and the V segment lost 5 bases, leaving 7 bases of the junction unmatched. The CDR3 coding sequence is TGTGCCAGCAGCGAAAGCGGGGAGAACACAGATACGCAGTATTTT. Its translation is CASSESGENTDTQYF. The complete variable domain, with remaining parts taken from reference TRBV7-6 and TRBJ2-3, reads GAGVSQSPRYKVTKRGQDVALRCDPISGHVSLYWYRQALGQGPEFLTYFNYEAQQDKSGLPNDRFSAERPEGSISTLTIQRTEQRDSAMYRCASSESGENTDTQYFGPGTRLTVL.

V usage is TRBV4-1 and J usage is TRBJ2-7; D is perhaps TRBD2 (5 bases). V was cut by 1 base and J by 2 bases, with 15 bases left in between. The CDR3 covers 16 residues. The germline V gene encodes CDR1 MGHRA and CDR2 YSYEKL. The CDR3 sequence is CASSQGESGLPYEQYF. The DNA of the CDR3 is TGCGCCAGCAGCCAAGGAGAGAGCGGACTTCCCTACGAGCAGTACTTC.

J is TRBJ2-3 and V is TRBV6-1, with TRBD1 as a possible D gene (6 bases). Germline V gives CDR1 MNHNS, CDR2 SASEGT. CDR3 length: 18 residues. V gave up 2 bases and J gave up 5 bases, with 23 bases separating them. The CDR3 reads CASSEYRAPRIVGDTQYF. The CDR3 DNA sequence: TGTGCCAGCAGTGAATACAGGGCCCCACGGATAGTGGGAGATACGCAGTATTTT.

The CDR3 coding sequence is TGTGCCAGCAGGGCGCGGGCGGGCATGAACACTGAAGCTTTCTTT. Protein product: CASRARAGMNTEAFF. The chain is built from TRBV6-5 and TRBJ1-1; the D is unclear. The CDR3 is 15 amino acids. Germline CDR1 is MNHEY and CDR2 is SVGAGI. V lost 6 bases, J lost 0 bases, and 14 bases lay in between.

The chain is built from TRBV11-2 and TRBJ2-7, with TRBD2 identical over 16 bases. Germline CDR1 reads SGHAT; CDR2 reads FQNNGV. This CDR3 comprises 19 residues. V was pared by 10 bases and J by 1 base, with 16 bases of the junction left unmatched. In DNA, the CDR3 is TGTGCCATCCAGGGAGGCCCGGGACTAGCGGGAGGGCCTTCCTACGAGCAGTACTTC. It codes for CAIQGGPGLAGGPSYEQYF.

The chain couples TRBV10-3 to TRBJ2-7, with 7 bases that match TRBD2. Looked up from germline, CDR1 is ENHRY and CDR2 is SYGVKD. This CDR3 spans 15 amino acids. V was clipped by 11 bases and J by 3 bases; unmatched bases: 16. CDR3 in amino acids: CAAGRDLTIDYEQYF. The CDR3 DNA is TGTGCCGCGGGGAGGGACCTTACGATAGACTACGAGCAGTACTTC.

The CDR3, as DNA: TGTGCCAGCAGCCCCGGGTCTCACTATGGCTACACCTTC. As protein: CASSPGSHYGYTF. This chain joins TRBV3-1 (or the pseudogene TRBV3-2) and TRBJ1-2; D is uncertain. The CDR3 sequence is 13 residues long. The V and J ends lost 4 bases and 3 bases respectively, with 9 bases between them. CDR1 LGHDT and CDR2 YNNKEL come from the germline V gene (reference sequence).

The chain has TRBV5-6 and TRBJ2-1; D ambiguous. The V end lost 0 bases, the J end lost 12 bases, and 7 bases lay between the germline ends. The CDR3 consists of 11 residues. Germline assignment: CDR1 SGHDT and CDR2 YYEEEE. In DNA, the CDR3 is TGTGCCAGCAGCTTGGAGCAGACGCAGTTCTTC. Protein product: CASSLEQTQFF. The variable domain in full, completed from reference TRBV5-6 and TRBJ2-1, reads DAGVTQSPTHLIKTRGQQVTLRCSPKSGHDTVSWYQQALGQGPQFIFQYYEEEERQRGNFPDRFSGHQFPNYSSELNVNALLLGDSALYLCASSLEQTQFFGPGTRLTVL.

The chain is built from TRBV11-2 and TRBJ2-1; 8 nucleotides agree with TRBD1. The germline V gene encodes CDR1 SGHAT and CDR2 FQNNGV. This CDR3 comprises 15 residues. Trimming removed 5 bases from V and 0 bases from J; junction bases left unmatched: 3. CDR3 DNA sequence: TGTGCCAGCAGCGCAGGGGGCCTCTCCTACAATGAGCAGTTCTTC. Translated: CASSAGGLSYNEQFF.

The chain recombines TRBV7-9 with TRBJ2-3; D not certain. CDR3 length: 16 residues. CDR1 is SEHNR, CDR2 FQNEAQ, per germline (reference sequence). Trimming removed 1 base at V and 3 bases at J, with 14 bases between. CDR3 sequence: CASSLVRVKRTDTQYF. Written as DNA, the CDR3 is TGTGCCAGCAGCTTAGTTCGGGTAAAGAGGACAGATACGCAGTATTTT. The full variable domain, rest sourced from reference TRBV7-9 and TRBJ2-3, is DTGVSQNPRHKITKRGQNVTFRCDPISEHNRLYWYRQTLGQGPEFLTYFQNEAQLEKSRLLSDRFSAERPKGSFSTLEIQRTEQGDSAMYLCASSLVRVKRTDTQYFGPGTRLTVL.

The rearrangement joins TRBV3-1 (or the pseudogene TRBV3-2) to TRBJ2-7; 14 bases match TRBD2. The CDR3 totals 14 residues. CDR1 is LGHDT, CDR2 YNNKEL, per germline (reference sequence). V lost 3 bases to trimming and J lost 9 bases; unmatched junction nucleotides: 4. The CDR3: CASSQGLAGDGQYF. In nucleotides, the CDR3 is TGTGCCAGCAGCCAGGGACTAGCGGGAGACGGGCAGTACTTC.

This rearrangement joins TRBV7-9 to TRBJ1-4, with D perhaps TRBD1 (5 bases). The CDR3 extends over 16 amino acids. The germline V gene has CDR1 SEHNR and CDR2 FQNEAQ (reference sequence). The V end was cut by 4 bases, the J end by 8 bases, with 20 bases between. In DNA form, the CDR3 reads TGTGCCAGCAGCTCCCTAGGGGCAGGGATAGGAGAAAAACTGTTTTTT. Translation gives CASSSLGAGIGEKLFF.